The 18 T cell receptor beta chains presented below share a single source sample, sequenced in a study of patients and donors after allogeneic stem cell transplantation. Via MiXCR, TCRdb re-called the RT-PCR reads, giving one row per CDR3 protein. The data hold about 90,000 distinct CDR3 sequences, with 45% to 50% observed a single time. The sequenced material came from blood, either unsorted or a sorted T cell fraction (not recorded which). All receptors derive from a human donor who was either an allogeneic HSCT recipient or a stem cell or donor lymphocyte infusion donor (not recorded which). It is not recorded whose cells these are; they may come from a transplant donor.

With regard to this clonotype: Compared with germline, one end of the junction differs, possibly owing to a read error. The chain links TRBV20-1 to TRBJ2-1; no clear D gene. Looked up from germline, CDR1 is DFQATT and CDR2 is SNEGSKA (reference sequence). The CDR3 is 12 amino acids. The CDR3 sequence is CSSRASLYEQFF. The CDR3 coding sequence is TGCAGTTCTAGGGCCTCTTTGTATGAGCAGTTCTTC.

In its sample, this clonotype was seen a few times. This chain links TRBV4-3 with TRBJ1-3; 7 bases match TRBD1. Per germline, CDR1 LGHNA and CDR2 YSLEER. V lost 1 base and J lost 0; bases outside the gene matches: 6. The CDR3 consists of 17 residues. The CDR3 here is CASSQATGTVSGNTIYF. The CDR3 region has the DNA TGCGCCAGCAGCCAAGCGACAGGGACTGTCTCTGGAAACACCATATATTTT.

This chain joins TRBV4-3 and TRBJ2-3, with TRBD2 matching over 10 bases. V dropped 0 bases and J dropped 3; count of bases not matched to a gene: 12. The CDR3 has 19 residues. In germline, CDR1 is LGHNA, CDR2 YSLEER. The CDR3: CASSQDGSSSGRRTDTQYF. CDR3 sequence (DNA): TGCGCCAGCAGCCAAGATGGGTCCTCTAGCGGGAGAAGAACAGATACGCAGTATTTT.

On this clonotype: This could be a read error, since a much larger clone is one nucleotide away. This sequence joins TRBV14 and TRBJ2-5; the match to TRBD1 covers 9 bases. This CDR3 is 18 amino acids long. V dropped 5 bases and J dropped 5; count of bases not matched to a gene: 18. Looked up from germline, CDR1 is SGHDN and CDR2 is FVKESK. CDR3 bases: TGTGCCAGCAGCAGCCGACGTCTTTTGGGACAGGGTACGGAGACCCAGTACTTC. Translated, it gives CASSSRRLLGQGTETQYF.

Judged by abundance, this clonotype is large. The rearrangement uses TRBV11-2 and TRBJ1-5, with TRBD1 as a possible D gene (6 bases). Trimming removed 4 bases at V and 9 bases at J, with 16 bases between. This CDR3 spans 14 amino acids. CDR1 SGHAT and CDR2 FQNNGV come from the germline V gene. CDR3 sequence reads: CASSSEGGELPQHF. The CDR3 DNA reads TGTGCCAGCAGCTCGGAGGGGGGTGAGTTGCCCCAGCATTTT.

CDR3 coding DNA: TGTGCCAGCAGCTTGTCGCCTACCGGGGAGCTGTTTTTT. The encoded protein is CASSLSPTGELFF. The J gene is TRBJ2-2, the V gene TRBV7-2; no definite D call. The germline CDR1 and CDR2 sequences are SGHTA and FQGNSA. Trimming stripped 3 bases from V and 5 bases from J, with 7 bases between. This CDR3 contains 13 residues.

The gene calls are TRBV15 and TRBJ1-2; 8 nucleotides agree with TRBD1. The ends lost 0 bases at V and 6 bases at J; junction bases unmatched: 3. Per germline, CDR1 LNHNV and CDR2 YYDKDF (reference sequence). CDR3 length: 14 amino acids. The CDR3 spells CATSRETGENGYTF. DNA of the CDR3: TGTGCCACCAGCAGAGAGACAGGGGAGAATGGCTACACCTTC. Together with reference TRBV15 and TRBJ1-2, the CDR3 gives the full variable domain: DAMVIQNPRYQVTQFGKPVTLSCSQTLNHNVMYWYQQKSSQAPKLLFHYYDKDFNNEADTPDNFQSRRPNTSFCFLDIRSPGLGDTAMYLCATSRETGENGYTFGSGTRLTVV.

This rearrangement joins TRBV20-1 to TRBJ1-1; a possible D gene is TRBD1 (6 bases). The germline gives CDR1 DFQATT, CDR2 SNEGSKA (reference sequence). V gave up 2 bases and J gave up 5 bases, with 9 bases separating them. The CDR3 covers 12 residues. CDR3 nucleotides: TGCAGTGCTAGAAGGGGGAGGACTGAAGCTTTCTTT. It is translated as CSARRGRTEAFF.

V is TRBV4-3 and J is TRBJ1-2; TRBD1 agrees at 7 bases. Germline trimming cut 0 bases from V and 7 bases from J; bases unmatched to any gene: 5. Germline V lookup: CDR1 LGHNA, CDR2 YSLEER. This CDR3 comprises 14 residues. The CDR3 sequence: CASSQDRDRVGYTF. The CDR3 coding sequence is TGCGCCAGCAGCCAAGATCGGGACAGAGTTGGCTACACCTTC.

In this sample, this clonotype turned up a few times. The chain employs TRBV12-3 or TRBV12-4 and TRBJ1-2; unclear D gene. This CDR3 comprises 14 residues. V lost 6 bases to trimming and J lost 0 bases, with 11 bases between them. The CDR3 loop reads CASSPTYTNYGYTF. The DNA of the CDR3 is TGTGCCAGCAGCCCGACATATACTAACTATGGCTACACCTTC.

The chain couples TRBV12-3 or TRBV12-4 to TRBJ1-6; D unclear. Trimming took off 6 bases at V and 5 bases at J, with 11 bases between the two ends. The CDR3 consists of 14 residues. The CDR3 nucleotides are TGTGCCAGCAGCCTAATGGGTGATAATTCACCCCTCCACTTT. Its protein product is CASSLMGDNSPLHF.

V gene TRBV9 combines with J gene TRBJ1-4; TRBD1 is a possible D gene (5 bases). With 3 bases removed from V and 8 bases from J, the gap between germline ends came to 17 bases. Per the germline V gene, CDR1 is SGDLS and CDR2 is YYNGEE. CDR3 size: 15 residues. The CDR3: CASSAVAQGEEKLFF. CDR3 nucleotides: TGTGCCAGCAGCGCCGTCGCGCAGGGCGAAGAAAAACTGTTTTTT.

The chain carries TRBV28 and TRBJ1-2; no reliable D call. The CDR3 spans 14 residues. Looked up from germline, CDR1 is MDHEN and CDR2 is SYDVKM. The V end was cut by 2 bases, the J end by 3 bases, with 10 bases between. The CDR3 reads CASSLESLYYGYTF. The CDR3 nucleotides read TGTGCCAGCAGTTTAGAGTCCCTTTACTATGGCTACACCTTC.

This rearrangement joins TRBV5-6 to TRBJ2-3; possibly TRBD1 for D (6 bases). Germline CDR1 and CDR2: SGHDT and YYEEEE. The V gene lost 5 bases and the J gene lost 0 bases, with 13 bases spanning the gap. CDR3 length equals 15 residues. CDR3 sequence reads: CASRPTGLSTDTQYF. CDR3 bases: TGTGCCAGCAGACCGACAGGACTTAGCACAGATACGCAGTATTTT.

The chain has TRBV27 and TRBJ1-5; possibly TRBD1 for D (6 bases). Germline CDR1 and CDR2: MNHEY and SMNVEV (reference sequence). V lost 3 bases and J lost 10, with 16 bases in between. The CDR3 sequence is 14 residues long. The CDR3 region is CASSFLAGAHPQHF. CDR3 bases: TGTGCCAGCAGTTTCTTGGCAGGGGCCCACCCCCAGCATTTT.

The chain recombines TRBV6-6 with TRBJ2-5; D is uncertain. Trimming took 0 bases from V and 7 from J, leaving 15 bases between them. This CDR3 is 15 amino acids long. Germline lookup yields CDR1 MNHNY and CDR2 SVGAGI (reference sequence). The CDR3 region is CASSYSVLPGGTQYF. The CDR3, as DNA: TGTGCCAGCAGTTACTCGGTTCTGCCGGGCGGGACCCAGTACTTC.

The chain employs TRBV24-1 and TRBJ1-1, with D hard to call. The CDR3 is 13 amino acids. V was shortened by 9 bases and J by 1 base, with 11 bases between the two germline ends. Germline assignment: CDR1 KGHDR and CDR2 SFDVKD. CDR3 DNA sequence: TGTGCCACCCAGAACGCGGGGAACACTGAAGCTTTCTTT. Translating it yields CATQNAGNTEAFF.

The rearrangement links TRBV7-2 to TRBJ1-1, with D unclear. CDR3 length equals 15 residues. Germline V lookup: CDR1 SGHTA, CDR2 FQGNSA. V was pared by 1 base and J by 6 bases, with 15 bases between. The CDR3 DNA reads as TGTGCCAGCAGCTTAGTGGCAGGAAGCGGGGCTGAAGCTTTCTTT. Amino acid sequence: CASSLVAGSGAEAFF.